This T cell receptor (beta chain) was sequenced during a study of blood T cell repertoires in COVID-19. Whole-study context: Spain, Italy and the United States supplied samples that represented acute and convalescent COVID-19. PBMCs, B-cell-depleted T cells, or T cells were the source of the cDNA or gDNA that made up the material.

The germline V gene has CDR1 LNHDA and CDR2 SQIVND (reference sequence). CDR3 length: 15 amino acids. V was trimmed by 3 bases and J by 3 bases, leaving 14 bases between them. Data came from immunoSEQ multiplex PCR; TCRdb stores just in-frame clones and leaves some out. The sample carries a few hundred thousand clones, nearly 90% recorded once. V usage is TRBV19 and J usage is TRBJ2-5, with D hard to call. The sequenced sample was PBMCs or T cells enriched from blood (not recorded which). The receptor was derived from a woman aged 30 to 39 who had recovered from COVID-19. CDR3 sequence: CASSIGQTIKETQYF. The CDR3 DNA follows: TGTGCCAGTAGTATTGGGCAGACCATCAAAGAGACCCAGTACTTC.